This T cell receptor (beta chain) was obtained from a study of T cells after posttransplantation cyclophosphamide. Findings of the study overall: Skin or GI-infiltrating T cells shared few TRB sequences with blood.

This table comes from immunoSEQ multiplex PCR, and its TCRdb copy is limited to in-frame clones, with some not included. In the table there are tens of thousands of clones, around 91% of which are singletons. A marrow graft followed busulfan-fludarabine conditioning, with cyclophosphamide on days +3 and +4. Germline V gene data show CDR1 as LGHNT and CDR2 as FRNRAP. Trimming shortened V by 7 bases and J by 8 bases, and 20 bases separated the two germline ends. The CDR3 extends over 14 amino acids. As to this clone: Its antigen is as yet unknown.

V gene TRBV12-5 combines with J gene TRBJ1-2, with D tentatively TRBD1 (5 bases). The source is a male patient aged 60-69 years who received an allogeneic stem cell transplant from a related donor and was CMV-positive. These T cells may partly come from the graft donor. The specimen comprised PBMCs, sampled around 63 days after allogeneic stem cell transplant with posttransplant cyclophosphamide. The CDR3 DNA reads TGTGCTAGTGCCCTGGGGGGAAGTATGTTCGGCTACACCTTC. It is translated as CASALGGSMFGYTF. The full variable domain, rest sourced from reference TRBV12-5 and TRBJ1-2, is DARVTQTPRHKVTEMGQEVTMRCQPILGHNTVFWYRQTMMQGLELLAYFRNRAPLDDSGMPKDRFSAEMPDATLATLKIQPSEPRDSAVYFCASALGGSMFGYTFGSGTRLTVV.